Listed below are T cell receptor beta chains from one sample, sequenced in a study of blood T cell repertoires in COVID-19. Sequencing used immunoSEQ multiplex PCR; TCRdb keeps in-frame clones, though not all of them. The table includes approximately 270,000 clones, approximately 89% detected once. Sequencing input: PBMCs or T cells enriched from blood (not recorded which). These receptors were collected from a woman in her sixties who had recovered from COVID-19. Both conserved end residues are part of each CDR3. D genes are given only for firm matches. Clone size is stated in some rows and not others, as once, few, many or a class when expanded.

TRBV28	-	-	TRBJ1-2	TGTGCCACCACAAATAACTATGGCTACACCTTC	CATTNNYGYTF
TRBV30	TRBD2	-	TRBJ2-2	TGTGCCTGGAGATTGACTAGCGGGCGGGCCACGAACACCGGGGAGCTGTTTTTT	CAWRLTSGRATNTGELFF
TRBV14	-	-	TRBJ1-1	TGTGCCAGCAGCCGAGGGTACGCCGAAGCTTTCTTT	CASSRGYAEAFF
TRBV6-5	TRBD1	few	TRBJ2-1	TGTGCGCTGAGACAGGGGTACAATGAGCAGTTCTTC	CALRQGYNEQFF
TRBV9	-	once	TRBJ2-3	TGTGCCAGCAGCGTCGGTGGCACAGATACGCAGTATTTT	CASSVGGTDTQYF
TRBV5-1	TRBD2	-	TRBJ2-5	TGCGCCAGCAGCACTAGCGGGGGAGTCGCGGAGACCCAGTACTTC	CASSTSGGVAETQYF
TRBV7-2	-	-	TRBJ2-2	TGTGCCAGCAGCACCTTTGCCGGTAGCCCCACCGGGGAGCTGTTTTTT	CASSTFAGSPTGELFF
TRBV7-2	TRBD2	-	TRBJ2-1	TGTGCCAGCAGCTTAGCTAGCGGGAGTTTGTATGAGCAGTTCTTC	CASSLASGSLYEQFF
TRBV6-5	TRBD1	-	TRBJ1-6	TGTGCCAGCAGCCTCGCAGGGGGAGGATCACCCCTCCACTTT	CASSLAGGGSPLHF
TRBV5-8	-	-	TRBJ2-7	TGTGCCAGCGGAAGGACTTATCGGGACGAGCAGTACTTC	CASGRTYRDEQYF
TRBV7-9	-	-	TRBJ2-2	TGTGCCAGCAGCCCCCTCGGGGAGCTGTTTTTT	CASSPLGELFF
TRBV11-3	TRBD2	-	TRBJ2-1	TGTGCCAGCAGCGTTAGCGGGCTTCACAATGAGCAGTTCTTC	CASSVSGLHNEQFF
TRBV24-1	TRBD1	few	TRBJ2-2	TGTGCCACCAGCAAGACGGGACAGGGGGCCAGGGCCGGGGAGCTGTTTTTT	CATSKTGQGARAGELFF
TRBV4-2	TRBD2	-	TRBJ2-7	TGTGCCAGCAGCCAACTAGCGGGAGGATGGCAGTACTTC	CASSQLAGGWQYF
TRBV9	-	-	TRBJ2-1	TGTGCCAGCAGCGGGCAAAAGCAGTTCTTC	CASSGQKQFF
TRBV5-8	-	-	TRBJ1-2	TGTGCCAGCAGCCTGGGGTATGGATCGGGCTATGGCTACACCTTC	CASSLGYGSGYGYTF
TRBV11-2	-	once	TRBJ2-5	TGTGCCAGCAGCACAGCCGGTAGTGGTTGGGAGACCCAGTACTTC	CASSTAGSGWETQYF
TRBV5-5	TRBD1	-	TRBJ2-5	TGTGCCAGCAGCCCAGGGGGCCCCGTGGCAGAGACCCAGTACTTC	CASSPGGPVAETQYF
TRBV27	-	-	TRBJ2-2	TGTGCCAGCAGTTTAACAGGGAACACCGGGGAGCTGTTTTTT	CASSLTGNTGELFF
TRBV14	TRBD1	-	TRBJ1-4	TGTGCCAGCAGCCAATTTCTGACAGGGGTCATAGGAAAACTGTTTTTT	CASSQFLTGVIGKLFF